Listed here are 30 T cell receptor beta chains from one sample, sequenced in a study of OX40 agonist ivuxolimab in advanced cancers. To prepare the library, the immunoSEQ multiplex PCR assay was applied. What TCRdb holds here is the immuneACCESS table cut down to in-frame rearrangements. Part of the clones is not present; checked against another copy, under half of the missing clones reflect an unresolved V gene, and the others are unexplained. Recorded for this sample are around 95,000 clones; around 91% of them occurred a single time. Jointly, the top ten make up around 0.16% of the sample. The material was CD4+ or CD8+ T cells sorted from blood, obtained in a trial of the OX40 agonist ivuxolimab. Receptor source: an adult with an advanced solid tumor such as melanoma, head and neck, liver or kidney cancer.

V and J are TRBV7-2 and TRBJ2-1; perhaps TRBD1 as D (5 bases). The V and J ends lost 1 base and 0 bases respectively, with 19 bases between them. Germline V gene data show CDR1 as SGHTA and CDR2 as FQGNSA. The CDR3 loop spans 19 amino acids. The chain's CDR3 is CASSLVGAGKSNSYNEQFF. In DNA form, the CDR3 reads TGTGCCAGCAGCTTAGTTGGGGCAGGGAAGAGTAACTCCTACAATGAGCAGTTCTTC.

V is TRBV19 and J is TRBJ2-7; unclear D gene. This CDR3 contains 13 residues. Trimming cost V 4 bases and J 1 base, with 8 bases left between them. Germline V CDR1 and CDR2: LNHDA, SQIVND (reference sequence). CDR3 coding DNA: TGTGCCAGTAGTACCCTAGGGTCCTACGAGCAGTACTTC. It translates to CASSTLGSYEQYF.

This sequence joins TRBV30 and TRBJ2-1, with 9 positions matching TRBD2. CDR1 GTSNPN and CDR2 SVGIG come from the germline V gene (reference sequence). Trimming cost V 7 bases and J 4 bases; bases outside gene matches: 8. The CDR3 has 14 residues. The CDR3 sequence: CASLTSGGYNEQFF. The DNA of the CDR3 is TGTGCCTCACTGACTAGCGGTGGGTACAATGAGCAGTTCTTC.

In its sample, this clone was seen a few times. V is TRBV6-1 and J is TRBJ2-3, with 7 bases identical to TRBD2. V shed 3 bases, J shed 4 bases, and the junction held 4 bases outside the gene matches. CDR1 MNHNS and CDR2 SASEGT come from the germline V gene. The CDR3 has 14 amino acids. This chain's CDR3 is CASSEGLPADTQYF. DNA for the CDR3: TGTGCCAGCAGTGAGGGACTACCGGCAGATACGCAGTATTTT.

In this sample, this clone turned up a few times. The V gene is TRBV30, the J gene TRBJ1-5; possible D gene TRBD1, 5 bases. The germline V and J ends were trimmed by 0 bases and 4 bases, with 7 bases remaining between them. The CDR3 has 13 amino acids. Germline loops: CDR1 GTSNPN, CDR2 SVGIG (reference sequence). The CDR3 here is CAWSVQANQPQHF. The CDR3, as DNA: TGTGCCTGGAGTGTACAGGCGAATCAGCCCCAGCATTTT.

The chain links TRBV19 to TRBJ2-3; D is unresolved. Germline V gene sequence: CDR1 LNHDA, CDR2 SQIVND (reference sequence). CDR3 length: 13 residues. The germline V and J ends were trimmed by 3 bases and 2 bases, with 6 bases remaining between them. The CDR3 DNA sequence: TGTGCCAGTAGTATGCTGCCCACAGATACGCAGTATTTT. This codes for CASSMLPTDTQYF.

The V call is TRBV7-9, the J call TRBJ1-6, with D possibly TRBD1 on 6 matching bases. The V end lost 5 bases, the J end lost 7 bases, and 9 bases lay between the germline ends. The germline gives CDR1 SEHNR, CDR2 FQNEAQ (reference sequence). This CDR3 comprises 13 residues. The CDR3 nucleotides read TGTGCCAGCAGCCTTACAGGGAATTCACCCCTCCACTTT. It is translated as CASSLTGNSPLHF.

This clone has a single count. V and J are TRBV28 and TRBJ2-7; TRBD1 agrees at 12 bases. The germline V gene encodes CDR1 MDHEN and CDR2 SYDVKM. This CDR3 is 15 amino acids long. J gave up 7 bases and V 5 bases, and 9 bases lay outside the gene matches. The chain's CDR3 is CASSVPGQGAEEQYF. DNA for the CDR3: TGTGCCAGCAGTGTACCGGGACAGGGGGCTGAGGAGCAGTACTTC.

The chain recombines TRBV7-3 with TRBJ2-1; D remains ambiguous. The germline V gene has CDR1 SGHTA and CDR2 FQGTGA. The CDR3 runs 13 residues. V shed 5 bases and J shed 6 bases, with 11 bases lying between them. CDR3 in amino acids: CASSPLVGNEQFF. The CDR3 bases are TGTGCCAGCAGCCCCCTAGTGGGCAATGAGCAGTTCTTC.

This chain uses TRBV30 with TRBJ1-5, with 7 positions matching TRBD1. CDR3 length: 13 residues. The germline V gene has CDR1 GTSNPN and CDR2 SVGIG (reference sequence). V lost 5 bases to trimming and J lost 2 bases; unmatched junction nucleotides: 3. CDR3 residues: CAWGGQGNQPQHF. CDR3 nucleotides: TGTGCCTGGGGTGGACAGGGCAATCAGCCCCAGCATTTT. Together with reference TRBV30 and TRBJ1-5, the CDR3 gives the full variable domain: SQTIHQWPATLVQPVGSPLSLECTVEGTSNPNLYWYRQAAGRGLQLLFYSVGIGQISSEVPQNLSASRPQDRQFILSSKKLLLSDSGFYLCAWGGQGNQPQHFGDGTRLSIL.

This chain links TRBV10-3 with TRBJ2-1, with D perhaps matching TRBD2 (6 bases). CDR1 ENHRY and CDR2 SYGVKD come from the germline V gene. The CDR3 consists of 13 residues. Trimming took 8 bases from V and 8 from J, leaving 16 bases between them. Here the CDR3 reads CAIWRPGGDEQFF. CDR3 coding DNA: TGTGCCATCTGGAGGCCAGGAGGGGATGAGCAGTTCTTC.

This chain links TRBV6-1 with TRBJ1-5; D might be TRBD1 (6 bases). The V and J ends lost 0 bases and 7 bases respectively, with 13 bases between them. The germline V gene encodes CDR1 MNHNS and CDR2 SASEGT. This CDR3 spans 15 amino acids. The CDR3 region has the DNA TGTGCCAGCAGTGAAGCGTGGGGGCTCCAGCAGCCCCAGCATTTT. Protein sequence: CASSEAWGLQQPQHF.

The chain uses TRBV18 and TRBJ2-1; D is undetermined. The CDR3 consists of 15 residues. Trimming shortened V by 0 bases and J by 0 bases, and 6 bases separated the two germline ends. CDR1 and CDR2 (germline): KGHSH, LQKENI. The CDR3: CASSPPSVSYNEQFF. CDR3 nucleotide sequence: TGTGCCAGCTCACCACCTTCAGTCTCCTACAATGAGCAGTTCTTC.

The CDR3 loop is CASGTGSLFYGYTF. The CDR3 region has the DNA TGTGCCAGCGGGACAGGGTCCCTTTTCTATGGCTACACCTTC. The chain links TRBV9 to TRBJ1-2; 9 bases match TRBD1. Germline loops: CDR1 SGDLS, CDR2 YYNGEE. The CDR3 is made up of 14 amino acids. The V and J ends lost 7 bases and 4 bases, in that order; junction bases with no gene match: 8.

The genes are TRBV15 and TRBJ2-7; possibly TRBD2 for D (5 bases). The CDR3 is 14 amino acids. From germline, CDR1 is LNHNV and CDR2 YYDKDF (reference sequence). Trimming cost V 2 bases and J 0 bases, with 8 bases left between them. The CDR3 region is CATSRSSRSYEQYF. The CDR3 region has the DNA TGTGCCACCAGCAGATCTAGCCGCTCCTACGAGCAGTACTTC.

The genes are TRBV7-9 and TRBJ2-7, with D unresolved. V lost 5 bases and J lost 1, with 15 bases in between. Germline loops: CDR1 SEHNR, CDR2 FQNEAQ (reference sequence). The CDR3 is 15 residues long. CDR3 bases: TGTGCCAGCAGCCCTTGGCTAGGGATATCCTACGAGCAGTACTTC. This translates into CASSPWLGISYEQYF.

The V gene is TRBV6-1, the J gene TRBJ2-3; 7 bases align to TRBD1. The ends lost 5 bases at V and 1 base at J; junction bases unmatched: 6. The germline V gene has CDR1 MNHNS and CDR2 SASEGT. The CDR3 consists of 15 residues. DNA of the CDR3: TGTGCCAGCAGTCGGCAGGGGGACCGCACAGATACGCAGTATTTT. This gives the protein CASSRQGDRTDTQYF.

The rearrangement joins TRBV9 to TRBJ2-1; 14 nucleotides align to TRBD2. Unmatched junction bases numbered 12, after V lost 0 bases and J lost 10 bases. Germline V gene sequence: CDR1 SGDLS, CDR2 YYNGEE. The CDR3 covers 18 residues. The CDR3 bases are TGTGCCAGCAGCGTAGACCCAACAAGGGGACTAGCGGGGGTAGAGCAGTTCTTC. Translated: CASSVDPTRGLAGVEQFF. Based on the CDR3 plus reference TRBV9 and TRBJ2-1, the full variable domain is DSGVTQTPKHLITATGQRVTLRCSPRSGDLSVYWYQQSLDQGLQFLIQYYNGEERAKGNILERFSAQQFPDLHSELNLSSLELGDSALYFCASSVDPTRGLAGVEQFFGPGTRLTVL.

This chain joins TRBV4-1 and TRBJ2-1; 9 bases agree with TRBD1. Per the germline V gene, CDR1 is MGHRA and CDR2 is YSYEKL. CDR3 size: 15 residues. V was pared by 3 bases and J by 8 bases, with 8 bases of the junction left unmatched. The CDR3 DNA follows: TGCGCCAGCAGCCAGCGACAGGGGGTGGGCGATGAGCAGTTCTTC. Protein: CASSQRQGVGDEQFF.

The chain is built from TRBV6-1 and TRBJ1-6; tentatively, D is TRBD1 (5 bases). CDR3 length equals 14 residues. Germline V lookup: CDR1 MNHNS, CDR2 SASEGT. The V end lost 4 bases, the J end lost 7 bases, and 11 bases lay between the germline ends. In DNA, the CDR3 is TGTGCCAGCAGTGGAGGGGCTTGGAATTCACCCCTCCACTTT. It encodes CASSGGAWNSPLHF.

The CDR3 here is CASSPGAGAYEQYF. The DNA for the CDR3 is TGTGCCAGCAGCCCGGGGGCGGGAGCCTACGAGCAGTACTTC. The rearrangement joins TRBV7-3 to TRBJ2-7, with a possible D match to TRBD2 (7 bases). V lost 5 bases and J lost 2, with 13 bases in between. The V gene's germline CDR1 is SGHTA and CDR2 FQGTGA. The CDR3 sequence is 14 residues long.

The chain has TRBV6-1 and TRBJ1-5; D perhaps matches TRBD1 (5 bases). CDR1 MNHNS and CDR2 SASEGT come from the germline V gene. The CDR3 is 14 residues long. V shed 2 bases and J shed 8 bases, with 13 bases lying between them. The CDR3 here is CASSEHGGREPQHF. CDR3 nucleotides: TGTGCCAGCAGTGAACACGGGGGAAGGGAGCCCCAGCATTTT.

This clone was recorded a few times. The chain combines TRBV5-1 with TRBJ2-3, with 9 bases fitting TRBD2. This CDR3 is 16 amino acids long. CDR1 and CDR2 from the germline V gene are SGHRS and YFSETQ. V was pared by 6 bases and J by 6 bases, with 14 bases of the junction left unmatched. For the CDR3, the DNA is TGCGCCAGCACCCGGGAGGCGGGGGGGCCTTCCGATACGCAGTATTTT. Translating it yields CASTREAGGPSDTQYF.

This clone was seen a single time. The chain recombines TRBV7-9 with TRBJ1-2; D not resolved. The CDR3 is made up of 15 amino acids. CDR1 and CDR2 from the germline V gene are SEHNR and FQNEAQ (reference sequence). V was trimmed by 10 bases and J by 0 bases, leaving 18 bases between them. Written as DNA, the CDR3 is TGTGCCATCCACCAAGACCTGGGTTCTAACTATGGCTACACCTTC. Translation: CAIHQDLGSNYGYTF.

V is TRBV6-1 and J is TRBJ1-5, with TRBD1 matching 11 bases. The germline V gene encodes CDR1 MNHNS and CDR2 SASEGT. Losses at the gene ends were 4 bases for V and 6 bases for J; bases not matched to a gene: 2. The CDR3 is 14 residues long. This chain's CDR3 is CASSGTGGSQPQHF. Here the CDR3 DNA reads TGTGCCAGCAGTGGGACAGGGGGCAGTCAGCCCCAGCATTTT.

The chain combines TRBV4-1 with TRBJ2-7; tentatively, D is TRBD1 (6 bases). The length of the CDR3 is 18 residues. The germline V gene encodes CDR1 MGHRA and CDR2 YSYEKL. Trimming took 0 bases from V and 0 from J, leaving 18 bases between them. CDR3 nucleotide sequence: TGCGCCAGCAGCCAAGATACGACAGGCCTAACTCACTCCTACGAGCAGTACTTC. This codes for CASSQDTTGLTHSYEQYF.

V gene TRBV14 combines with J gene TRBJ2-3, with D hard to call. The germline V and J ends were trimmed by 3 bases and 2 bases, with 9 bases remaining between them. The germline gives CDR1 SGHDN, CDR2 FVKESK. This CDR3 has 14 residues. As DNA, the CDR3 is TGTGCCAGCAGCCACCGGTTACACACAGATACGCAGTATTTT. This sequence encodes CASSHRLHTDTQYF. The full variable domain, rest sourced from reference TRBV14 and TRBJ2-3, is EAGVTQFPSHSVIEKGQTVTLRCDPISGHDNLYWYRRVMGKEIKFLLHFVKESKQDESGMPNNRFLAERTGGTYSTLKVQPAELEDSGVYFCASSHRLHTDTQYFGPGTRLTVL.

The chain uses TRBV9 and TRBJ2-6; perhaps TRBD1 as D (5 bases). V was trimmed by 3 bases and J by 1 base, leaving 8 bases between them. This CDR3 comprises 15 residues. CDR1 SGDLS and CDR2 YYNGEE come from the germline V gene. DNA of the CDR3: TGTGCCAGCAGCGCCCAGGGTTCTGGGGCCAACGTCCTGACTTTC. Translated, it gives CASSAQGSGANVLTF.

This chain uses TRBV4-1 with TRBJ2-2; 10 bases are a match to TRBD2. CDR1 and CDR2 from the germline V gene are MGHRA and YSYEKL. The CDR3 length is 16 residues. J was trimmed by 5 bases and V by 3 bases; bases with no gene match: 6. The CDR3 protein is CASSHASGSGTGELFF. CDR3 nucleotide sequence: TGCGCCAGCAGCCACGCTAGCGGGAGCGGTACCGGGGAGCTGTTTTTT.

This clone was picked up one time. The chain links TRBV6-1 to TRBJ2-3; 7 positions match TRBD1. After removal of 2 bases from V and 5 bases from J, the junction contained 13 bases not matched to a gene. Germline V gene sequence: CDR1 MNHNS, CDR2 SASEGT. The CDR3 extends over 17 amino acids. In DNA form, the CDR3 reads TGTGCCAGCAGTGAAAGGGACAGCCTGATTCGTAAAGATACGCAGTATTTT. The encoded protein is CASSERDSLIRKDTQYF.